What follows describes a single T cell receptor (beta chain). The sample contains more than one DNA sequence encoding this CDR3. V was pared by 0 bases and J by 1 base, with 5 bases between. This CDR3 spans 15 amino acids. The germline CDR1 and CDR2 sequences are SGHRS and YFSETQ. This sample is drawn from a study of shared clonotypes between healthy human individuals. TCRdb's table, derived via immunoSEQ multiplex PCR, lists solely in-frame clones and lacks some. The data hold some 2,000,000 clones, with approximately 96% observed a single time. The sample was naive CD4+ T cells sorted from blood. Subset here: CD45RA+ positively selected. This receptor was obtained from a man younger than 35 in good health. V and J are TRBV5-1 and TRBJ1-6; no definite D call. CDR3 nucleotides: TGCGCCAGCAGCTTGGGAGGATCCTATAATTCACCCCTCCACTTT. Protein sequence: CASSLGGSYNSPLHF.